This TCR beta chain was sequenced for a study of spatial heterogeneity in lung cancer. Time point: sample taken at primary tumor resection. The J segment lost 5 bases and the V segment lost 4 bases, leaving 10 bases of the junction unmatched. The length of the CDR3 is 14 residues. Germline V gene lookup returns CDR1 SQVTM and CDR2 ANQGSEA. The table lists this clonotype with many counts. One entry per CDR3 protein, called by TCRdb with MiXCR from the 5' RACE reads. The data show more than 20,000 distinct CDR3 sequences, about 5% seen once. Sequences were derived from PBMCs, sampled at surgery. This clonotype was sampled from a male donor with early-stage non-small cell lung cancer. The chain combines TRBV29-1 with TRBJ2-7; 8 bases are shared with TRBD2. CDR3 protein: CSVGLLAARDEQYF. The DNA for the CDR3 is TGCAGCGTTGGACTACTAGCGGCCAGGGACGAGCAGTACTTC.